This entry concerns a single T cell receptor beta chain. Its antigen is still unknown. This sample was included in a study of cytomegalovirus exposure and HLA in healthy donors. Study-wide results and limits: Association of fewer than 20,000 TCR beta sequences with HLA alleles was found at 0.05 false discovery rate in a later analysis.

60 Vbeta and 13 Jbeta primers were used in PCR. Sequencing was performed with immunoSEQ multiplex PCR; in TCRdb, only in-frame clones are kept and a portion is missing. This table has over 100,000 clones, 70% to 90% appearing once. The CDR3 length is 13 residues. CDR1 is SNHLY, CDR2 FYNNEI, per germline. The chain combines TRBV2 with TRBJ2-5, with a possible D match to TRBD2 (5 bases). The J call is in doubt because the DNA end fits TRBJ2-7 better. Sequencing used PBMCs. The clonotype comes from a middle-aged man in good health and CMV-seronegative. CDR3 in amino acids: CASSITGYYEQYF. Here the CDR3 DNA reads TGTGCCAGCAGTATTACGGGGTACTACGAGCAGTACTTC.